One sample yielded the 7 T cell receptor beta chains listed below, sequenced in a study of shared clonotypes between healthy human individuals. The assay was immunoSEQ multiplex PCR, and TCRdb's table has in-frame clones only and misses some. The sample consists of about 2.1 million clones, over 85% of them appearing once. The naive CD8 population came from CD45RO-negative cells selected for CCR7, without terminally differentiated effector memory CD45RA+ cells. The specimen was naive CD8+ T cells from PBMCs. The receptors shown here come from a young man in good health. Some clones in this sample may be carry-over from other donors' samples.

In DNA form, the CDR3 reads TGCGCCAGCAGCCCAGATGGGGGCAATCAGCCCCAGCATTTT. Protein product: CASSPDGGNQPQHF. The chain is built from TRBV4-1 and TRBJ1-5; D call uncertain. Germline V gives CDR1 MGHRA, CDR2 YSYEKL. V lost 4 bases and J 2 bases, leaving 9 bases between the germline ends. The CDR3 is 14 amino acids.

The V gene is TRBV6-1, the J gene TRBJ2-1; D uncertain. The CDR3 sequence is 11 residues long. CDR1 MNHNS and CDR2 SASEGT come from the germline V gene. Deletions cut 7 bases from V and 8 bases from J, with 9 bases between. CDR3 in DNA: TGTGCCAGCATATGGTTCCATGAGCAGTTCTTC. This gives the protein CASIWFHEQFF.

The rearrangement links TRBV11-3 to TRBJ2-3; the match to TRBD1 covers 9 bases. V dropped 5 bases and J dropped 3; count of bases not matched to a gene: 3. This CDR3 region has 14 residues. Germline lookup yields CDR1 SGHNT and CDR2 YENEEA. In DNA, the CDR3 is TGTGCCAGCAGCGATGGGACAGGGACAGATACGCAGTATTTT. This codes for CASSDGTGTDTQYF.

The chain links TRBV10-3 to TRBJ2-1; either TRBD1 or TRBD2 may supply D (5 bases each). Germline V gene lookup returns CDR1 ENHRY and CDR2 SYGVKD. The V end was cut by 3 bases, the J end by 4 bases, with 16 bases between. The CDR3 is made up of 16 amino acids. The chain's CDR3 is CAISEIVGTVYNEQFF. CDR3 coding DNA: TGTGCCATCAGTGAAATAGTCGGGACCGTGTACAATGAGCAGTTCTTC.

This clone was picked up one time. Other DNA sequences in the sample encode the same CDR3. This chain connects TRBV27 to TRBJ1-1, with D possibly TRBD1 on 5 matching bases. The CDR3 runs 14 residues. V was shortened by 5 bases and J by 4 bases, with 14 bases between the two germline ends. Per the germline V gene, CDR1 is MNHEY and CDR2 is SMNVEV (reference sequence). CDR3 in amino acids: CASSPRQGSTEAFF. The CDR3 nucleotides read TGTGCCAGCAGTCCCCGCCAGGGAAGCACTGAAGCTTTCTTT.

The chain links TRBV29-1 to TRBJ2-3, with 13 bases that match TRBD2. The CDR3 has 15 residues. J was trimmed by 1 base and V by 6 bases; bases with no gene match: 4. The germline V gene has CDR1 SQVTM and CDR2 ANQGSEA. CDR3 nucleotide sequence: TGCAGCGTGCTGGGACTAGCGGGACGCACAGATACGCAGTATTTT. Residues: CSVLGLAGRTDTQYF.

This clone showed up just once. This chain joins TRBV5-8 and TRBJ1-5; D gene uncertain. V lost 1 base, J lost 3 bases, and 11 bases lay in between. Germline CDR1 is SGHTS and CDR2 is YDEGEE. There are 15 residues in the CDR3. The CDR3 reads CASSLSGSHNQPQHF. DNA for the CDR3: TGTGCCAGCAGCTTGTCCGGTAGCCACAATCAGCCCCAGCATTTT. Variable domain in full (rest from reference TRBV5-8 and TRBJ1-5): EAGVTQSPTHLIKTRGQQATLRCSPISGHTSVYWYQQALGLGLQFLLWYDEGEERNRGNFPPRFSGRQFPNYSSELNVNALELEDSALYLCASSLSGSHNQPQHFGDGTRLSIL.